This T cell receptor (beta chain) comes out of a study of regulatory T cells in long-lasting Graves disease. Looking at the study overall: Graves' patients, diagnosed recently, had received antithyroid drugs under 3 months.

This clonotype was found many times. The antigen is not known. The CDR3 runs 14 residues. CDR1 is SQVTM and CDR2 is ANQGSEA in the germline V gene. V was pared by 4 bases and J by 3 bases, with 4 bases of the junction left unmatched. Arm-PCR of CDR3 regions with iRepertoire HTBI primers generated TCR beta libraries. TCRdb independently ran MiXCR on the multiplex PCR reads; one entry per CDR3 protein. The table shows roughly 380,000 distinct CDR3 sequences, with over 15% occurring only once. Notes on the study in general: Persistent disease exhibited a predilection for TRBV28, TRBJ1-2 and TRBJ2-5.

Described time point: newly diagnosed GD, antithyroid drugs for less than 3 months. After RNA was extracted from PBMCs, the TCR library was made from it. From each patient, around 8.9 milliliters of peripheral blood was drawn and collected into an EDTA anticoagulant tube. This same sample was also part of a study on T cells in Graves' hyperthyroidism and ophthalmopathy. That work contributes: Across 18 months, stable Graves' hyperthyroidism was marked by no progression to ophthalmopathy.

This TCR was recovered from a man aged 40-50 years with Graves disease. Sequencing was performed on peripheral blood mononuclear cells (PBMCs), taken at new diagnosis, from a patient treated with antithyroid drugs. The chain recombines TRBV29-1 with TRBJ2-3; 10 nucleotides agree with TRBD2. This chain's CDR3 is CSVASGRVTDTQYF. The CDR3 DNA is TGCAGCGTTGCGAGCGGGAGGGTTACAGATACGCAGTATTTT.